Listed here is a single T cell receptor beta chain. In each PCR, synthetic TCR analog templates were spiked in. Clones were sequenced by immunoSEQ multiplex PCR, and TCRdb holds only the in-frame ones, with some missing. The sample lists fewer than 55,000 clones, roughly four fifths seen once, with 3% to 3.5% in the top ten. This sample is part of a study of PD-L1 blockade in urothelial cancer. Germline V gene lookup returns CDR1 KGHSH and CDR2 LQKENI. This CDR3 has 14 residues. V was pared by 4 bases and J by 6 bases, with 6 bases of the junction left unmatched. The receptor comes from a man aged 65 to 85 with urothelial cancer. V usage is TRBV18 and J usage is TRBJ1-5; TRBD1 matches 7 bases. Source: PBMCs, taken around atezolizumab (anti-PD-L1) treatment. The chain's CDR3 is CASSRAGGFQPQHF. In DNA form, the CDR3 reads TGTGCCAGCTCACGGGCAGGGGGATTTCAGCCCCAGCATTTT.